The entry below gives a single T cell receptor beta chain sequence along with its context. The antigen is unknown. 13 Jbeta primers and 60 Vbeta primers were used for the PCR. Produced via immunoSEQ multiplex PCR; TCRdb's table is partial and in-frame only. There are under 130,000 clones in the sample; around 70% occur only once, and roughly 3.2% lies in the top ten. The record originates from a study of cytomegalovirus exposure and HLA in healthy donors. V gave up 0 bases and J gave up 6 bases, with 12 bases separating them. CDR3 length equals 14 residues. Per the germline V gene, CDR1 is SGHTA and CDR2 is FQGNSA. Study-wide results and caveats: The authors later linked a missense DCLRE1C variant to TCR beta V- and J-gene trimming. Diagnosis of cytomegalovirus status made by the classifier reportedly showed high specificity and sensitivity.

The clonotype was recovered from a young man in good health and CMV-seronegative. Sequenced material: PBMCs. J is TRBJ2-7 and V is TRBV7-2; tentatively, D is TRBD1 (6 bases). The CDR3 sequence is CASSLAPGVGEQYF. CDR3 nucleotides: TGTGCCAGCAGCTTAGCTCCAGGGGTAGGCGAGCAGTACTTC. Supplemented by reference TRBV7-2 and TRBJ2-7, the full variable domain reads GAGVSQSPSNKVTEKGKDVELRCDPISGHTALYWYRQSLGQGLEFLIYFQGNSAPDKSGLPSDRFSAERTGGSVSTLTIQRTQQEDSAVYLCASSLAPGVGEQYFGPGTRLTVT.